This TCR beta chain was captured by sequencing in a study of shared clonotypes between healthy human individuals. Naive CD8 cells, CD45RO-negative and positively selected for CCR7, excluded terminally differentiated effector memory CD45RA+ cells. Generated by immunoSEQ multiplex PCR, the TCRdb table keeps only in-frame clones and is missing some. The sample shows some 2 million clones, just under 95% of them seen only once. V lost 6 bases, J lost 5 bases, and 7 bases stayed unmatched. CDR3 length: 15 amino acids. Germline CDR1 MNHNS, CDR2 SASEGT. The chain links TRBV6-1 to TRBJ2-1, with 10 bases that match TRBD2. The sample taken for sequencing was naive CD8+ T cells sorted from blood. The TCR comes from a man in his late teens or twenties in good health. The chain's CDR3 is CASRGLAGEHNEQFF. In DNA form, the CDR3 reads TGTGCCAGCAGAGGGCTAGCGGGGGAACACAATGAGCAGTTCTTC.